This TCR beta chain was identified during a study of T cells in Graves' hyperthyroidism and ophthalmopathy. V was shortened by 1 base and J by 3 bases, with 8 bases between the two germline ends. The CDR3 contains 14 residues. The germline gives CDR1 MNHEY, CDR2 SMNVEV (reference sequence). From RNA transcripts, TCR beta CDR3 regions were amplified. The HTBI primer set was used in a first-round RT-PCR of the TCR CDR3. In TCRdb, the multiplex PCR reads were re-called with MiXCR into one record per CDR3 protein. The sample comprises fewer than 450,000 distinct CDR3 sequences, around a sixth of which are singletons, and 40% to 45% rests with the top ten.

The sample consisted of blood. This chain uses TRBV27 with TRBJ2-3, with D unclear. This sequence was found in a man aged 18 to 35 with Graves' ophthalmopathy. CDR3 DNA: TGTGCCAGCAGTTTATTTTACGGAACAGATACGCAGTATTTT. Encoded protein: CASSLFYGTDTQYF.